This TCR beta chain was retrieved from a study of T cells in Graves' hyperthyroidism and ophthalmopathy. Study as a whole: Any treatment followed the collection of peripheral blood at initial diagnosis. The study, taken as a whole, reports: In the analysis, a 13 V-J model separated ophthalmopathy from stable hyperthyroidism.

The TCR beta CDR3 regions underwent amplification using RNA transcripts as the source. The HTBI primer set was used in a first-round RT-PCR of the TCR CDR3. One entry per CDR3 protein, called by TCRdb with MiXCR from the multiplex PCR reads. The table lists 350,000 to 400,000 distinct CDR3 sequences, 19% of them singletons, with about 3.7% in the top ten. This CDR3 region has 12 residues. Germline CDR1 and CDR2: MNHNS and SASEGT. V was trimmed by 0 bases and J by 5 bases, leaving 5 bases between them. This clonotype has more than one count but fewer than ten. Its antigen is unknown. Investigators excluded patients with uncontrolled infection, other autoimmune disease, pregnancy or lactation. More than 8 ml fresh peripheral blood yielded the PBMCs.

The clonotype originates from a woman younger than 30 with Graves' hyperthyroidism. The chain uses TRBV6-1 and TRBJ2-7; D gene uncertain. Input material: blood. The CDR3 region is CASSEALDEQYF. The CDR3 bases are TGTGCCAGCAGTGAAGCTTTAGACGAGCAGTACTTC.